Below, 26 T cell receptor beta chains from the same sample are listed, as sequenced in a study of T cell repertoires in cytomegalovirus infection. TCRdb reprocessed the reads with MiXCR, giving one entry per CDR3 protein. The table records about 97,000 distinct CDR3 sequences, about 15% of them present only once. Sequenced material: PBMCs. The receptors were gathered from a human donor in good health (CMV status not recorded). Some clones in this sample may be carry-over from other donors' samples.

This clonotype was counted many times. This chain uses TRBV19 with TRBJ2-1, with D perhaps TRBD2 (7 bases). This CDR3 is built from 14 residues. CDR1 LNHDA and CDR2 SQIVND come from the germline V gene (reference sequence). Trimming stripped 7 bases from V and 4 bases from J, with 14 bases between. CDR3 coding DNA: TGTGCCAGTACCGGGGGGCGGTGGTACAATGAGCAGTTCTTC. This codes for CASTGGRWYNEQFF.

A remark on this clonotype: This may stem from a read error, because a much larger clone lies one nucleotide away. For the CDR3, the DNA is TGTGCCAGCAGTGAAATCTCCCCGGGTGCCTACACCTTC. Translated: CASSEISPGAYTF. This chain joins TRBV2 and TRBJ1-2, with unresolved D. V lost 2 bases and J lost 10, with 14 bases in between. The CDR3 is 13 amino acids. CDR1 and CDR2 (germline): SNHLY, FYNNEI.

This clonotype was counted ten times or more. CDR3 amino acids: CATSRLRQGNEQFF. CDR3 sequence (DNA): TGTGCCACCAGCAGACTACGACAGGGAAATGAGCAGTTCTTC. This chain uses TRBV15 with TRBJ2-1; 7 positions match TRBD1. Germline CDR1 and CDR2: LNHNV and YYDKDF (reference sequence). This CDR3 spans 14 amino acids. V shed 2 bases, J shed 7 bases, and the junction held 5 bases outside the gene matches. The full variable domain, rest sourced from reference TRBV15 and TRBJ2-1, is DAMVIQNPRYQVTQFGKPVTLSCSQTLNHNVMYWYQQKSSQAPKLLFHYYDKDFNNEADTPDNFQSRRPNTSFCFLDIRSPGLGDTAMYLCATSRLRQGNEQFFGPGTRLTVL.

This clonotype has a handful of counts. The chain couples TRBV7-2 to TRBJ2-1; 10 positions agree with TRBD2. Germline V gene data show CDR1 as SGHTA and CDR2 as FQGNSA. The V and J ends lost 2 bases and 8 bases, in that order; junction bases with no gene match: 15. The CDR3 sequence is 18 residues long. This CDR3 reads CASSLLAGAGRTGDEQFF. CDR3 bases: TGTGCCAGCAGCTTACTAGCGGGGGCCGGCAGGACAGGCGATGAGCAGTTCTTC.

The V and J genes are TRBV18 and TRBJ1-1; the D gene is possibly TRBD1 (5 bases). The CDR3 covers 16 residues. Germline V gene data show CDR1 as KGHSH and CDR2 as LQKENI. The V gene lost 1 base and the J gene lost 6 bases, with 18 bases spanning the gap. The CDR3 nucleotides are TGTGCCAGCTCACCACTCCCGGGGAACAGGATCGCTGAAGCTTTCTTT. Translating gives CASSPLPGNRIAEAFF.

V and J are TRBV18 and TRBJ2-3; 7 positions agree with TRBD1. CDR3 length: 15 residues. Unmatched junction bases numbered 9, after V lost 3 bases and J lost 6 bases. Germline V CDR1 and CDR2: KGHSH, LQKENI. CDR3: CASSPRQGVGDTQYF. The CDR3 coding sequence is TGTGCCAGCTCACCCCGTCAGGGGGTAGGGGATACGCAGTATTTT.

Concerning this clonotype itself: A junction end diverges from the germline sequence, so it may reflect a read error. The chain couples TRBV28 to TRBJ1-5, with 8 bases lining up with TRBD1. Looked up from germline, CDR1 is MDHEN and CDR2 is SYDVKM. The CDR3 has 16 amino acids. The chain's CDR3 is CASSLLGQAIYQPQHF. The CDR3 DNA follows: TGTGCCAGCAGTTTATTGGGACAGGCCATTTATCAACCCCAGCATTTT. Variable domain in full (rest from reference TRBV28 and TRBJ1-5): DVKVTQSSRYLVKRTGEKVFLECVQDMDHENMFWYRQDPGLGLRLIYFSYDVKMKEKGDIPEGYSVSREKKERFSLILESASTNQTSMYLCASSLLGQAIYQPQHFGDGTRLSIL.

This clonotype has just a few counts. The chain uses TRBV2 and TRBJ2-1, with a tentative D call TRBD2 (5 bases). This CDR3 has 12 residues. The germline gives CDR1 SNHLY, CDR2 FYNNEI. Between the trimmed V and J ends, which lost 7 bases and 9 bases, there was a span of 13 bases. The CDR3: CASTGVGGEQFF. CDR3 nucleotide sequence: TGTGCCAGCACCGGGGTTGGCGGTGAGCAGTTCTTC.

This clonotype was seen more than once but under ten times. CDR3 in DNA: TGTGCCAGCAGTGAGCACACCGGGACAGCACTTTACGAGCAGTACTTC. This gives the protein CASSEHTGTALYEQYF. The chain recombines TRBV25-1 with TRBJ2-7; 7 bases agree with TRBD1. The CDR3 is made up of 16 amino acids. The ends lost 3 bases at V and 4 bases at J; junction bases unmatched: 12. Germline V gene data show CDR1 as MGHDK and CDR2 as SYGVNS.

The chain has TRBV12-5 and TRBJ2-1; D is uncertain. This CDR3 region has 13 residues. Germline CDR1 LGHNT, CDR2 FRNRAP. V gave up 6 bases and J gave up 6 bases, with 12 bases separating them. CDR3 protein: CASGGYERNEQFF. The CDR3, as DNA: TGTGCTAGTGGCGGATACGAGCGCAATGAGCAGTTCTTC. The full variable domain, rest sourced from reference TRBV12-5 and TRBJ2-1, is DARVTQTPRHKVTEMGQEVTMRCQPILGHNTVFWYRQTMMQGLELLAYFRNRAPLDDSGMPKDRFSAEMPDATLATLKIQPSEPRDSAVYFCASGGYERNEQFFGPGTRLTVL.

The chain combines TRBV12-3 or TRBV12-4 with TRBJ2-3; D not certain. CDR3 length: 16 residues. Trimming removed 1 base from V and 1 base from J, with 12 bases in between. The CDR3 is CASSLDAGLGTDTQYF. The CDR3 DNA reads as TGTGCCAGCAGTTTAGATGCAGGCTTGGGCACAGATACGCAGTATTTT.

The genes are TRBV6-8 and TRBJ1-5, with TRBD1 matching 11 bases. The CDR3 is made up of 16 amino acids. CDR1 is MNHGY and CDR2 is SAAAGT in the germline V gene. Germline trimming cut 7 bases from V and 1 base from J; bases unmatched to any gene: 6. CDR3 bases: TGTGCCAGCACCTCCGGGACAGGGGGGAGCAATCAGCCCCAGCATTTT. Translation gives CASTSGTGGSNQPQHF.

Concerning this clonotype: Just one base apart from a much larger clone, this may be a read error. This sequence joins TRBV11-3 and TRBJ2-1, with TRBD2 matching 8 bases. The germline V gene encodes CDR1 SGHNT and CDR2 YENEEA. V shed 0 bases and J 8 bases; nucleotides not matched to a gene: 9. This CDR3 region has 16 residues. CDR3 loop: CASSLEAGGGGDEQFF. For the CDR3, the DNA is TGTGCCAGCAGCTTAGAAGCCGGGGGGGGAGGCGATGAGCAGTTCTTC. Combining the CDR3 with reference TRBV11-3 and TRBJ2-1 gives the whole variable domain EAGVVQSPRYKIIEKKQPVAFWCNPISGHNTLYWYLQNLGQGPELLIRYENEEAVDDSQLPKDRFSAERLKGVDSTLKIQPAELGDSAVYLCASSLEAGGGGDEQFFGPGTRLTVL.

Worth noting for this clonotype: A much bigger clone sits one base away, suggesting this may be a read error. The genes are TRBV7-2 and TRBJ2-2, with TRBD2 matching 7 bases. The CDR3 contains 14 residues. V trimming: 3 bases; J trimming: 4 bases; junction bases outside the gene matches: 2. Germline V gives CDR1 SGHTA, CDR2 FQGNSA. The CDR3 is CASSFGGSTGELFF. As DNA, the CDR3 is TGTGCCAGCAGCTTCGGGGGGAGCACCGGGGAGCTGTTTTTT.

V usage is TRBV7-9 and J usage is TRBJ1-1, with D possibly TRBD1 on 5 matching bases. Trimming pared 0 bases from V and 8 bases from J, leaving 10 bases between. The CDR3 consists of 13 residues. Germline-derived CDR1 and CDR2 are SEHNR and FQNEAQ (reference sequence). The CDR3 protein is CASSLAGVAEAFF. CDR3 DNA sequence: TGTGCCAGCAGCTTAGCGGGGGTAGCAGAAGCTTTCTTT.

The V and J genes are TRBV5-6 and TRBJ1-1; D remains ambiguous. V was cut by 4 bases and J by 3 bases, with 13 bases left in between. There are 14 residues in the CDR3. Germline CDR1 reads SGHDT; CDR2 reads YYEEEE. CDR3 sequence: CASSRRYGDTEAFF. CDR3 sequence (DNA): TGTGCCAGCAGCCGTCGCTACGGTGACACTGAAGCTTTCTTT.

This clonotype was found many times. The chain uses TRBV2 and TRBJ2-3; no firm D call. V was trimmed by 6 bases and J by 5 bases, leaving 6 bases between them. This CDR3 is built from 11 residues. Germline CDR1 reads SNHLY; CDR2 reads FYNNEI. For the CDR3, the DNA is TGTGCCAGCAGAGGCGGAGATACGCAGTATTTT. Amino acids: CASRGGDTQYF.

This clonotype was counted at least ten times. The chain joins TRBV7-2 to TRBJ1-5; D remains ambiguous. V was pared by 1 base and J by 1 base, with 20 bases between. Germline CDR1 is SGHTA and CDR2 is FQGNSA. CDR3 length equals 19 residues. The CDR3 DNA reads TGTGCCAGCAGCTTAGAAGGAAGGCTCCCCTATATGAGCAATCAGCCCCAGCATTTT. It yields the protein CASSLEGRLPYMSNQPQHF.

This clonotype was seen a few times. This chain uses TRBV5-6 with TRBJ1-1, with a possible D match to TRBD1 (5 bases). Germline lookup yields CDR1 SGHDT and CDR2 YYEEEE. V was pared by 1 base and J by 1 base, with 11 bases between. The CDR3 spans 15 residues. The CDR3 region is CASSLIGTQNTEAFF. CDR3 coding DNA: TGTGCCAGCAGCTTGATCGGGACCCAGAACACTGAAGCTTTCTTT.

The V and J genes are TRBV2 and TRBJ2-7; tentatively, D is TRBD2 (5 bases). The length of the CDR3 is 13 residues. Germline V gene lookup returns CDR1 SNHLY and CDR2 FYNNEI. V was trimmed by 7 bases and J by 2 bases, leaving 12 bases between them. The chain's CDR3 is CASIGSNTYEQYF. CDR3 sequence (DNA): TGTGCCAGCATAGGGAGTAACACCTACGAGCAGTACTTC.

CDR3 sequence (DNA): TGTGCCAGCAGTTTGGGGGGTCAGGGGACTGAAGCTTTCTTT. This translates into CASSLGGQGTEAFF. The genes are TRBV12-3 or TRBV12-4 and TRBJ1-1, with a tentative D call TRBD1 (6 bases). Trimming left V 3 bases short and J 5 bases short, with 13 bases between. The CDR3 has 14 residues.

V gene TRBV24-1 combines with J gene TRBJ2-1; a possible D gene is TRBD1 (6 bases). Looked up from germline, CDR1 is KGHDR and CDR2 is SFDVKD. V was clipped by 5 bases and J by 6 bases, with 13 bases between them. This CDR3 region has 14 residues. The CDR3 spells CATSAKGGVNEQFF. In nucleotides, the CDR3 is TGTGCCACCAGTGCTAAAGGGGGTGTCAATGAGCAGTTCTTC.

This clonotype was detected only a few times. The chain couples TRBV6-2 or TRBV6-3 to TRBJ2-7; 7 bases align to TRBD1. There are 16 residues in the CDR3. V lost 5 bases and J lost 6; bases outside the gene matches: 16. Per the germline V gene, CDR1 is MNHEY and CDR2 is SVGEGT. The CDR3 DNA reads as TGTGCCAGCAGTCTAGACGACAGGGTGGGTCTCGGCGAGCAGTACTTC. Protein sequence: CASSLDDRVGLGEQYF.

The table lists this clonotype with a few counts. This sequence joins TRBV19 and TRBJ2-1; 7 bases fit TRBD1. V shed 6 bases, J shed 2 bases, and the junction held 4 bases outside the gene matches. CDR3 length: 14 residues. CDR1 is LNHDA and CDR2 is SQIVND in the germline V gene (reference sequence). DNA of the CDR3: TGTGCCAGTAGCGACAGGGCCACCTACAATGAGCAGTTCTTC. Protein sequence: CASSDRATYNEQFF. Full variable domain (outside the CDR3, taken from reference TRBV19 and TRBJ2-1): DGGITQSPKYLFRKEGQNVTLSCEQNLNHDAMYWYRQDPGQGLRLIYYSQIVNDFQKGDIAEGYSVSREKKESFPLTVTSAQKNPTAFYLCASSDRATYNEQFFGPGTRLTVL.

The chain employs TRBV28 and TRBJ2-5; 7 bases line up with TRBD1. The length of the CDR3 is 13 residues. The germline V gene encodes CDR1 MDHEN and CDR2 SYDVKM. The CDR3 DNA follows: TGTGGGATAAGGGACAGCACACAAGAGACCCAGTACTTC. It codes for CGIRDSTQETQYF.

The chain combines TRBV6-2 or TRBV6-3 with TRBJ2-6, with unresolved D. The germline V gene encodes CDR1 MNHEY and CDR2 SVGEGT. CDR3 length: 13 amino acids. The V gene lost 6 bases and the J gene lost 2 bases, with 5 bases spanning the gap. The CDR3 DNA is TGTGCCAGCAGAAAACCTGGGGCCAACGTCCTGACTTTC. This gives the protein CASRKPGANVLTF.